Listed here is a single T cell receptor beta chain. The table came from immunoSEQ multiplex PCR; TCRdb's copy has only in-frame clones and leaves some out. The sample includes under 300,000 clones, around nine tenths of them seen just once. This sample stems from a study of blood T cell repertoires in COVID-19. Participant age was roughly 18 to 100 years, and participants resided in about two dozen US areas. This receptor was taken from a woman aged 60-75 years in a cohort exposed to, infected with or recovered from COVID-19 (not recorded which). The sequenced material came from PBMCs or T cells enriched from blood (not recorded which).

For the CDR3, the DNA is TGTGCCAGCTCACGGGACAGGGGGCCATCGGGAGACACTGAAGCTTTCTTT. As protein: CASSRDRGPSGDTEAFF. The rearrangement links TRBV18 to TRBJ1-1; 12 nucleotides match TRBD1. V gave up 4 bases and J gave up 3 bases; unmatched junction bases: 9. In germline, CDR1 is KGHSH, CDR2 LQKENI. This CDR3 comprises 17 residues.